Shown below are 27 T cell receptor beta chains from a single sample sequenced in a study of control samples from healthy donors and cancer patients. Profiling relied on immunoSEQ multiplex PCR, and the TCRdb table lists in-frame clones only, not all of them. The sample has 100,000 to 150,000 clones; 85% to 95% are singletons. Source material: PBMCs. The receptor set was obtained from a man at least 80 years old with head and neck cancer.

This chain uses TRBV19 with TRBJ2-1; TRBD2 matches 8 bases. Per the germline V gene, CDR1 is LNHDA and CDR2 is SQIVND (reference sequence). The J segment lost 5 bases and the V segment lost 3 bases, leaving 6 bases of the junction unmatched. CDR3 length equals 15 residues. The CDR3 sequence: CASSIGAGANNEQFF. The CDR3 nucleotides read TGTGCCAGTAGTATCGGAGCGGGGGCAAACAATGAGCAGTTCTTC.

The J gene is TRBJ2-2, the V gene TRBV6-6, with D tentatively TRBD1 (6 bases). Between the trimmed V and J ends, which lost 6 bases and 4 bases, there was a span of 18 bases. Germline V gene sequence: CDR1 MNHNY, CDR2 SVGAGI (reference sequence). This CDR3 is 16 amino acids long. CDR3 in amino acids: CASSPTGRSGTGELFF. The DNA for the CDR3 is TGTGCCAGCAGCCCAACAGGGCGGTCGGGCACCGGGGAGCTGTTTTTT.

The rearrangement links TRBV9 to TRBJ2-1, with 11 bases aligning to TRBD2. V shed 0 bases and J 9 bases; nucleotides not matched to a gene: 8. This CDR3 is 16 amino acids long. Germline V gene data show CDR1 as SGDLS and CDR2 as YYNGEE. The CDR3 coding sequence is TGTGCCAGCAGCGTAGCGTCACTAGCGGGGGCGGGTGAGCAGTTCTTC. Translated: CASSVASLAGAGEQFF.

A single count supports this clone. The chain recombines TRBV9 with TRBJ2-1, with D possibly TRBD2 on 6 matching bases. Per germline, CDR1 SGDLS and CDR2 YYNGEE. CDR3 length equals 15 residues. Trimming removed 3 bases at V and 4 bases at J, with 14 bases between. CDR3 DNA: TGTGCCAGCAGCGACCGGGGGACTCAATACAATGAGCAGTTCTTC. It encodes CASSDRGTQYNEQFF.

CDR3 sequence: CAISEEGDKNIQYF. In DNA form, the CDR3 reads TGTGCCATCAGTGAGGAGGGGGACAAAAACATTCAGTACTTC. J is TRBJ2-4 and V is TRBV10-3; TRBD1 might be the D (6 bases). Between the trimmed V and J ends, which lost 2 bases and 3 bases, there was a span of 8 bases. Germline V CDR1 and CDR2: ENHRY, SYGVKD. This CDR3 region has 14 residues.

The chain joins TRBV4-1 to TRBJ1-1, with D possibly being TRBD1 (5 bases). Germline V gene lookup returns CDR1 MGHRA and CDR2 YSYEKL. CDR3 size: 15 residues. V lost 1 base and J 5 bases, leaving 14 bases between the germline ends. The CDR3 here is CASSQVQGSDTEAFF. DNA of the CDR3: TGCGCCAGCAGCCAAGTTCAGGGTAGCGATACTGAAGCTTTCTTT.

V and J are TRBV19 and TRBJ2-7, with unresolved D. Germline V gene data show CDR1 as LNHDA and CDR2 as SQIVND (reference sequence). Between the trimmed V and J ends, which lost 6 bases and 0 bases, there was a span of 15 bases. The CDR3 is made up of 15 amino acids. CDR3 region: CASSLRAQSSYEQYF. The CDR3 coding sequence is TGTGCCAGTAGCCTTCGGGCCCAGAGCTCCTACGAGCAGTACTTC.

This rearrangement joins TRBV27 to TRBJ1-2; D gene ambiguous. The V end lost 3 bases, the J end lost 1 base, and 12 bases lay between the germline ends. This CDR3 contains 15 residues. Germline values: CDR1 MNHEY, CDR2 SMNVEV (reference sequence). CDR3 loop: CASSLAPGFNYGYTF. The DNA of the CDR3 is TGTGCCAGCAGTTTGGCCCCAGGCTTTAACTATGGCTACACCTTC.

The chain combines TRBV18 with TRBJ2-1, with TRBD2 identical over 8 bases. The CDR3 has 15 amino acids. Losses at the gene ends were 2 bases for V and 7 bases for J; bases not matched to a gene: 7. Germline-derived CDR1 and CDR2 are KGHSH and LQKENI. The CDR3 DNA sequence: TGTGCCAGCTCACCAGAGACTAGCGTATTTAATGAGCAGTTCTTC. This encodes CASSPETSVFNEQFF. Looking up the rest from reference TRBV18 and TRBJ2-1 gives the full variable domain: NAGVMQNPRHLVRRRGQEARLRCSPMKGHSHVYWYRQLPEEGLKFMVYLQKENIIDESGMPKERFSAEFPKEGPSILRIQQVVRGDSAAYFCASSPETSVFNEQFFGPGTRLTVL.

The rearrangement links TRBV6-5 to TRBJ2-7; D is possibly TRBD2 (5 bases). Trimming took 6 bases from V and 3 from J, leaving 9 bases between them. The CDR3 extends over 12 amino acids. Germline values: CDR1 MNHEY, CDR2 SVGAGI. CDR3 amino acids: CASSLDFYEQYF. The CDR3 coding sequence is TGTGCCAGCAGCTTGGACTTCTACGAGCAGTACTTC.

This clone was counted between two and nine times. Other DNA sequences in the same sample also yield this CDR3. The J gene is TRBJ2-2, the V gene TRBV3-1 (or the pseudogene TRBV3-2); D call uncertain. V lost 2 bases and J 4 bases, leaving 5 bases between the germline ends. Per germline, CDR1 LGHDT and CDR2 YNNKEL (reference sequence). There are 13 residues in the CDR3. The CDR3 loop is CASSQRPTGELFF. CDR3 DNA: TGTGCCAGCAGCCAAAGACCCACCGGGGAGCTGTTTTTT.

CDR3 nucleotides: TGTGCCAGCAGTTTACTAGCGGGAGGAACATACGAGCAGTACTTC. Its translation: CASSLLAGGTYEQYF. The chain uses TRBV27 and TRBJ2-7; 11 bases agree with TRBD2. CDR1 and CDR2 (germline): MNHEY, SMNVEV (reference sequence). The CDR3 length is 15 residues. The junction had 4 bases not matched to a gene; V was cut back by 2 bases and J by 4 bases.

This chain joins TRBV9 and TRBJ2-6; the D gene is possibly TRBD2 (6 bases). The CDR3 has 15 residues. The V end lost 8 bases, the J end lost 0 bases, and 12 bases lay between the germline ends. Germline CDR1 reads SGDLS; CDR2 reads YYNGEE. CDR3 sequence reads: CASTTGGSGANVLTF. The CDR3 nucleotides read TGTGCCAGTACCACCGGGGGCTCTGGGGCCAACGTCCTGACTTTC.

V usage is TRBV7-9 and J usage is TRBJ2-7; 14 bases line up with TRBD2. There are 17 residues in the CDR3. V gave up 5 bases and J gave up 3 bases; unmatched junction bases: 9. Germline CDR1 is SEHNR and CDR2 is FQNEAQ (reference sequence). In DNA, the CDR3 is TGTGCCAGCAGCCCTCCGGGACTAGCGGGAGTGTACTACGAGCAGTACTTC. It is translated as CASSPPGLAGVYYEQYF.

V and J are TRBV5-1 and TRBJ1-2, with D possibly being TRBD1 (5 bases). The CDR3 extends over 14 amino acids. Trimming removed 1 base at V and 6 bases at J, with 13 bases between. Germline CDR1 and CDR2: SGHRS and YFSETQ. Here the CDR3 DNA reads TGCGCCAGCAGCTTGAGAAGGGGTCATGATGGCTACACCTTC. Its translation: CASSLRRGHDGYTF.

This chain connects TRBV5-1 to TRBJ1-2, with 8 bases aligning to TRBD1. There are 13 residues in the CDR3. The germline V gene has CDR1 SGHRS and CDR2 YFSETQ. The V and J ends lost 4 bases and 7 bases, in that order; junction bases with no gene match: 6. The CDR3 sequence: CASSPGQGSGYTF. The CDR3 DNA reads TGCGCCAGCAGCCCCGGACAGGGAAGTGGCTACACCTTC.

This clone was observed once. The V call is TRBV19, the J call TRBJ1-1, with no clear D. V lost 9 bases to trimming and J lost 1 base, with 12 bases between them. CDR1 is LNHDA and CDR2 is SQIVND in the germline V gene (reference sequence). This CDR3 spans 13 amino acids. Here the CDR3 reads CASRESGNTEAFF. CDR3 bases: TGTGCCAGCCGCGAGTCAGGGAACACTGAAGCTTTCTTT.

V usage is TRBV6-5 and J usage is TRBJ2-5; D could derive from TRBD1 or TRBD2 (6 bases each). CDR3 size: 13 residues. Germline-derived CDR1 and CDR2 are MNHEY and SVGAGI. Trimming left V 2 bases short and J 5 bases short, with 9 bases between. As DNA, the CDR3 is TGTGCCAGCAGTTACCGGGGGCGGGAGACCCAGTACTTC. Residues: CASSYRGRETQYF.

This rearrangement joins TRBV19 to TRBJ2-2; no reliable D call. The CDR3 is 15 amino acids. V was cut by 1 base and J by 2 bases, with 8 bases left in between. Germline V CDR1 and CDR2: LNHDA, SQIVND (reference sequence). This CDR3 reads CASSIGLRNTGELFF. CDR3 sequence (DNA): TGTGCCAGTAGTATAGGGCTTAGAAACACCGGGGAGCTGTTTTTT. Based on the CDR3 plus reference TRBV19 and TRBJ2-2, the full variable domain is DGGITQSPKYLFRKEGQNVTLSCEQNLNHDAMYWYRQDPGQGLRLIYYSQIVNDFQKGDIAEGYSVSREKKESFPLTVTSAQKNPTAFYLCASSIGLRNTGELFFGEGSRLTVL.

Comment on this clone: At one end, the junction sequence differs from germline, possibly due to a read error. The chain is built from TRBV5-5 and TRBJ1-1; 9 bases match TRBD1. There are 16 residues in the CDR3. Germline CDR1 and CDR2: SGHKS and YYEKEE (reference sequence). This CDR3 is CASSLAGTGKYPEAFF. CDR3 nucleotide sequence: TGTGCCAGCAGTTTGGCCGGGACAGGGAAATATCCTGAAGCTTTCTTT.

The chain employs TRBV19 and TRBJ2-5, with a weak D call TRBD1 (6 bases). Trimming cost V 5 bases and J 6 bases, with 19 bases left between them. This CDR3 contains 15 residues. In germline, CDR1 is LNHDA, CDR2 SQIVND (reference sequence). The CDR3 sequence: CASSSEPGTSKTQYF. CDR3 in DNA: TGTGCCAGTAGTTCCGAGCCCGGGACATCCAAGACCCAGTACTTC.

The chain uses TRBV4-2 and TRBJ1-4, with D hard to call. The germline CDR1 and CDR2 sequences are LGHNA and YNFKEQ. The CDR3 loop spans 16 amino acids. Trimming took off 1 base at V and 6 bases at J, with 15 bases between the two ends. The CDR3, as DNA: TGTGCCAGCAGCCAAGTGGGATTAGATTGGGATGAAAAACTGTTTTTT. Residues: CASSQVGLDWDEKLFF.

The CDR3 region is CASSYSSGGPGNTIYF. DNA for the CDR3: TGTGCCAGCAGTTACTCGTCCGGGGGTCCTGGAAACACCATATATTTT. The J gene is TRBJ1-3, the V gene TRBV6-5, with D tentatively TRBD1 (5 bases). V was cut by 0 bases and J by 2 bases, with 11 bases left in between. Germline-derived CDR1 and CDR2 are MNHEY and SVGAGI. The CDR3 covers 16 residues.

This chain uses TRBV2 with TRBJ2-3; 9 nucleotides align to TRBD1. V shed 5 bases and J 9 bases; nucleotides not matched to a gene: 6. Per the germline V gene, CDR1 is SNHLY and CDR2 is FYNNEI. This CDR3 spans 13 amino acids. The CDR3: CASSRDREGTQYF. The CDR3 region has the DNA TGTGCCAGCAGTCGGGACAGGGAGGGGACGCAGTATTTT.

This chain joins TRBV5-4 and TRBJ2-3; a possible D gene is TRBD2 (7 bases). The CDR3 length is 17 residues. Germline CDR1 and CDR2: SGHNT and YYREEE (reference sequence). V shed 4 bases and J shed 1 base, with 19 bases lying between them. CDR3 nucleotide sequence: TGTGCCAGCAGCCGGGGGCAGCGCGGGAGAGGCACAGATACGCAGTATTTT. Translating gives CASSRGQRGRGTDTQYF.

Here the CDR3 reads CASSYRPTGTYEQYF. The CDR3 DNA reads TGTGCCAGCAGTTACCGGCCCACGGGAACCTACGAGCAGTACTTC. The V call is TRBV6-5, the J call TRBJ2-7, with D maybe TRBD2 (5 bases). V dropped 2 bases and J dropped 2 bases, with 13 bases sitting between them. The CDR3 spans 15 residues. Germline assignment: CDR1 MNHEY and CDR2 SVGAGI.

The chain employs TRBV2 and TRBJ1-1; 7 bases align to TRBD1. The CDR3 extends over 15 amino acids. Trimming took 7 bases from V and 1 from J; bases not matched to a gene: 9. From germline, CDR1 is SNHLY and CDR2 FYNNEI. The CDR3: CASKLTGYGNTEAFF. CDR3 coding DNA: TGTGCCAGCAAGTTGACAGGGTACGGGAACACTGAAGCTTTCTTT.